This T cell receptor (beta chain) is drawn from a study of a mutant IDH1 vaccine in newly diagnosed glioma. Study-level background: Vaccinations were initiated 4-6 weeks following radiotherapy alone, or were given together with temozolomide cycles. Study findings and constraints: Seemingly, pseudoprogression had no relation to changes in the top peripheral T cell clonotypes. A vaccine-induced immune response developed in 93.3% of the patients.

V was shortened by 7 bases and J by 2 bases, with 12 bases between the two germline ends. The germline CDR1 and CDR2 sequences are SQVTM and ANQGSEA. CDR3 length equals 12 residues. Time point reported: week 23, last vaccination. Doses comprised 300 ug of mutant IDH1 20-mer peptide each, plus topical imiquimod. As regards this clone: As yet, its antigen is unknown.

Sequenced by immunoSEQ multiplex PCR; TCRdb stores in-frame clones only, minus some. The sample has roughly 50,000 clones; 80% to 85% are singletons. Sequenced here: PBMCs, sampled from a glioma patient whose treatment included an IDH1 peptide vaccine. This rearrangement joins TRBV29-1 to TRBJ2-7; a possible D gene is TRBD1 (6 bases). The sequence came from a woman aged 40 to 50 with glioma. Some clones in this sample may be carry-over from other donors' samples. The CDR3 reads CSGKTGPYEQYF. As DNA, the CDR3 is TGCAGCGGGAAAACAGGGCCCTACGAGCAGTACTTC.